This T cell receptor (beta chain) was recorded in a study of Graves' ophthalmopathy and Graves' hyperthyroidism. The sequenced template was RNA, covering the TCR beta CDR3 region. The first-round RT-PCR employed HTBI primers together with the Qiagen OneStep RT-PCR kit. A multiplex PCR was then performed as the second round. Each CDR3 protein gets one entry after TCRdb re-called the multiplex PCR reads with MiXCR. This table has 650,000 to 800,000 distinct CDR3 sequences, more than 40% appearing once. From germline, CDR1 is SQVTM and CDR2 ANQGSEA. V was pared by 4 bases and J by 6 bases, with 5 bases of the junction left unmatched. This CDR3 is built from 13 residues.

The chain recombines TRBV29-1 with TRBJ1-4; TRBD1 matches at 7 bases. The sequence came from an adult man with Graves' ophthalmopathy. Material: peripheral blood. The CDR3 sequence: CSVVFTGDEKLFF. DNA of the CDR3: TGCAGCGTTGTTTTTACAGGGGATGAAAAACTGTTTTTT. Drawing the rest from reference TRBV29-1 and TRBJ1-4, the complete variable domain is SAVISQKPSRDICQRGTSLTIQCQVDSQVTMMFWYRQQPGQSLTLIATANQGSEATYESGFVIDKFPISRPNLTFSTLTVSNMSPEDSSIYLCSVVFTGDEKLFFGSGTQLSVL.